Following are 27 T cell receptor beta chains from one sample sequenced in a study of blood T cell repertoires in COVID-19. TCRdb keeps only in-frame clones here, not all; method: immunoSEQ multiplex PCR. Of about 200,000 clones in the sample, around three quarters were seen once. Source material: peripheral blood. The receptors derive from a woman aged 65 to 85 with acute or convalescent COVID-19.

The table lists this clone with a few counts. The V call is TRBV7-2, the J call TRBJ2-1, with 11 bases identical to TRBD2. The germline V gene encodes CDR1 SGHTA and CDR2 FQGNSA. The junction had 10 bases not matched to a gene; V was cut back by 5 bases and J by 7 bases. This CDR3 has 16 residues. The CDR3: CASSLIAGGGVNEQFF. CDR3 DNA: TGTGCCAGCAGCCTTATAGCGGGAGGGGGGGTGAATGAGCAGTTCTTC. Using reference TRBV7-2 and TRBJ2-1 for the parts outside the CDR3, the full variable domain is GAGVSQSPSNKVTEKGKDVELRCDPISGHTALYWYRQSLGQGLEFLIYFQGNSAPDKSGLPSDRFSAERTGGSVSTLTIQRTQQEDSAVYLCASSLIAGGGVNEQFFGPGTRLTVL.

This chain connects TRBV5-4 to TRBJ2-5; D may be TRBD1 (5 bases). The germline V gene has CDR1 SGHNT and CDR2 YYREEE (reference sequence). Trimming shortened V by 1 base and J by 3 bases, and 7 bases separated the two germline ends. The CDR3 has 13 amino acids. CDR3 in DNA: TGTGCCAGCAGCTTGAAAGGGGAAGAGACCCAGTACTTC. Its protein is CASSLKGEETQYF.

The gene calls are TRBV19 and TRBJ2-7; tentative D call: TRBD1 (5 bases). Per the germline V gene, CDR1 is LNHDA and CDR2 is SQIVND (reference sequence). The V end lost 6 bases, the J end lost 1 base, and 13 bases lay between the germline ends. This CDR3 has 14 amino acids. CDR3 loop: CASRRGSLSYEQYF. The CDR3 DNA follows: TGTGCCAGTAGAAGGGGTAGCCTGTCCTACGAGCAGTACTTC.

This clone was picked up a small number of times. The rearrangement links TRBV28 to TRBJ2-7; D not certain. Trimming left V 5 bases short and J 1 base short, with 9 bases between. CDR3 length: 13 amino acids. CDR1 and CDR2 from the germline V gene are MDHEN and SYDVKM. The CDR3 sequence: CASSAPISYEQYF. The CDR3 nucleotides read TGTGCCAGCAGTGCGCCGATATCCTACGAGCAGTACTTC.

The chain is built from TRBV28 and TRBJ2-5; 11 bases are shared with TRBD2. The J segment lost 5 bases and the V segment lost 6 bases, leaving 2 bases of the junction unmatched. This CDR3 region has 13 residues. CDR1 and CDR2 from the germline V gene are MDHEN and SYDVKM. The CDR3 loop is CASSTSGSETQYF. CDR3 nucleotides: TGTGCCAGCAGCACTAGCGGGAGCGAGACCCAGTACTTC.

This clone was seen more than once but under ten times. This chain uses TRBV7-8 with TRBJ2-7; maybe TRBD2 (6 bases). This CDR3 region has 14 residues. Germline lookup yields CDR1 SGHVS and CDR2 FQNEAQ. Trimming pared 3 bases from V and 5 bases from J, leaving 14 bases between. The CDR3 sequence is CASSFSPGRHEQYF. Written as DNA, the CDR3 is TGTGCCAGCAGCTTTTCGCCAGGGAGGCACGAGCAGTACTTC.

This clone was detected only a few times. The CDR3 DNA reads TGTGCCACCAGTGGGACTAGCGGGAGGGATGCAGATACGCAGTATTTT. Its translation: CATSGTSGRDADTQYF. The chain joins TRBV24-1 to TRBJ2-3, with TRBD2 matching over 15 bases. J lost 4 bases, V lost 5 bases, and 3 bases had no gene match. The V gene's germline CDR1 is KGHDR and CDR2 SFDVKD. This CDR3 is 16 amino acids long.

This clone was observed a handful of times. This chain joins TRBV29-1 and TRBJ2-1, with TRBD2 identical over 11 bases. The CDR3 runs to 14 residues. With V trimmed by 4 bases and J by 9 bases, 8 bases remained unmatched. The germline V gene has CDR1 SQVTM and CDR2 ANQGSEA. CDR3 coding DNA: TGCAGCGTTGTAGCTAGCGGGAGGACCGTTGAGCAGTTCTTC. Translation gives CSVVASGRTVEQFF.

This clone was detected only a few times. This chain links TRBV5-6 with TRBJ2-1; 8 positions agree with TRBD2. The CDR3 spans 14 residues. CDR1 SGHDT and CDR2 YYEEEE come from the germline V gene. Trimming removed 3 bases from V and 7 bases from J; junction bases left unmatched: 6. The CDR3 DNA follows: TGTGCCAGCAGCTGGAGCCCTAGCGGGAATGAGCAGTTCTTC. Its translation is CASSWSPSGNEQFF.

V gene TRBV7-2 combines with J gene TRBJ2-2, with 7 positions matching TRBD2. Per the germline V gene, CDR1 is SGHTA and CDR2 is FQGNSA. CDR3 length equals 15 residues. Trimming removed 5 bases from V and 0 bases from J; junction bases left unmatched: 3. DNA for the CDR3: TGTGCCAGCAGCCCCGCGGGGGCGAACACCGGGGAGCTGTTTTTT. As protein: CASSPAGANTGELFF.

Only a few counts were recorded for this clone. The J gene is TRBJ1-2, the V gene TRBV19; tentative D call: TRBD1 (6 bases). This CDR3 spans 14 amino acids. The V and J ends lost 5 bases and 8 bases respectively, with 18 bases between them. Germline V lookup: CDR1 LNHDA, CDR2 SQIVND (reference sequence). The CDR3 DNA follows: TGTGCCAGTAGTCCCCGACAGGTTGTCGGCGGCTACACCTTC. The encoded protein is CASSPRQVVGGYTF.

This chain joins TRBV28 and TRBJ2-7; 12 bases fit TRBD2. This CDR3 is built from 13 residues. Trimming at V came to 6 bases and at J to 6 bases, leaving 3 bases not matched to a gene. In germline, CDR1 is MDHEN, CDR2 SYDVKM. CDR3 bases: TGTGCCAGCAGCAGGACTAGCGGGGTCGAGCAGTACTTC. It encodes CASSRTSGVEQYF.

This chain uses TRBV3-1 (or the pseudogene TRBV3-2) with TRBJ2-1; 9 bases fit TRBD2. V shed 0 bases, J shed 6 bases, and the junction held 9 bases outside the gene matches. There are 17 residues in the CDR3. Per the germline V gene, CDR1 is LGHDT and CDR2 is YNNKEL (reference sequence). CDR3 protein: CASSQDQPGLAINEQFF. The CDR3 nucleotides read TGTGCCAGCAGCCAAGACCAACCGGGACTAGCCATCAATGAGCAGTTCTTC.

The rearrangement links TRBV28 to TRBJ2-7, with D possibly TRBD1 on 5 matching bases. V shed 9 bases and J shed 2 bases, with 11 bases lying between them. The CDR3 totals 12 residues. In germline, CDR1 is MDHEN, CDR2 SYDVKM. CDR3 DNA: TGTGCCAGTCAGGGCTCACCCTACGAGCAGTACTTC. It codes for CASQGSPYEQYF. The full variable domain, in which reference TRBV28 and TRBJ2-7 provide the parts outside the CDR3, is DVKVTQSSRYLVKRTGEKVFLECVQDMDHENMFWYRQDPGLGLRLIYFSYDVKMKEKGDIPEGYSVSREKKERFSLILESASTNQTSMYLCASQGSPYEQYFGPGTRLTVT.

The gene calls are TRBV5-1 and TRBJ1-1; D uncertain. Germline CDR1 reads SGHRS; CDR2 reads YFSETQ. The CDR3 runs 13 residues. V shed 4 bases and J shed 1 base, with 8 bases lying between them. This chain's CDR3 is CASSPNSNTEAFF. The CDR3 DNA reads TGCGCCAGCAGCCCGAACTCGAACACTGAAGCTTTCTTT.

This chain connects TRBV5-1 to TRBJ2-1; TRBD2 aligns across 11 bases. Germline lookup yields CDR1 SGHRS and CDR2 YFSETQ. With V trimmed by 4 bases and J by 9 bases, 12 bases remained unmatched. The CDR3 spans 16 residues. CDR3 bases: TGCGCCAGCAGCCCCCCGGGTAGCGGGAGGGGTAGTGAGCAGTTCTTC. Translation gives CASSPPGSGRGSEQFF.

This chain uses TRBV3-1 (or the pseudogene TRBV3-2) with TRBJ2-5; D ambiguous. The germline CDR1 and CDR2 sequences are LGHDT and YNNKEL (reference sequence). This CDR3 is built from 11 residues. V was shortened by 3 bases and J by 11 bases, with 10 bases between the two germline ends. CDR3 bases: TGTGCCAGCAGCCACAACTCCGGTCAGTACTTC. It translates to CASSHNSGQYF.

This clone occurred many times. CDR3 region: CAAGRDSYNEQFF. DNA of the CDR3: TGTGCCGCGGGGCGGGACAGCTACAATGAGCAGTTCTTC. The gene calls are TRBV15 and TRBJ2-1; a weak D match, TRBD1 (7 bases). CDR3 length: 13 residues. Trimming cost V 11 bases and J 3 bases, with 14 bases left between them. Germline values: CDR1 LNHNV, CDR2 YYDKDF (reference sequence).

This chain uses TRBV2 with TRBJ2-1, with TRBD2 as a possible D gene (6 bases). V lost 6 bases to trimming and J lost 3 bases, with 12 bases between them. The CDR3 consists of 14 residues. Germline V gene lookup returns CDR1 SNHLY and CDR2 FYNNEI. The CDR3 DNA reads as TGTGCCAGCAGCTCGGGACTGCTCTACAATGAGCAGTTCTTC. It specifies CASSSGLLYNEQFF.

The chain joins TRBV7-2 to TRBJ2-5, with D possibly being TRBD2 (7 bases). CDR3 length: 15 residues. V shed 7 bases and J shed 1 base, with 16 bases lying between them. Germline lookup yields CDR1 SGHTA and CDR2 FQGNSA. The CDR3 sequence is CASTWGGSPQETQYF. The DNA of the CDR3 is TGTGCCAGCACCTGGGGGGGCTCACCCCAAGAGACCCAGTACTTC.

The J gene is TRBJ2-2, the V gene TRBV15; perhaps TRBD1 as D (5 bases). Per the germline V gene, CDR1 is LNHNV and CDR2 is YYDKDF (reference sequence). This CDR3 region has 14 residues. V was clipped by 2 bases and J by 6 bases, with 10 bases between them. CDR3 amino acids: CATSRLDSAGELFF. CDR3 in DNA: TGTGCCACCAGCAGACTAGACAGTGCCGGGGAGCTGTTTTTT.

This clone was counted only a few times. The CDR3 here is CASSSGTSLSSYEQYF. The DNA of the CDR3 is TGTGCCAGCAGCTCCGGGACTTCCCTGAGCTCCTACGAGCAGTACTTC. This chain uses TRBV7-9 with TRBJ2-7; TRBD2 might be the D (6 bases). Germline loops: CDR1 SEHNR, CDR2 FQNEAQ (reference sequence). The ends were cut back, 4 bases at V and 0 bases at J, with 16 bases in the middle. The CDR3 contains 16 residues.

The J gene is TRBJ2-1, the V gene TRBV28; 9 nucleotides agree with TRBD2. The CDR3 runs to 18 residues. V gave up 5 bases and J gave up 6 bases; unmatched junction bases: 17. The germline CDR1 and CDR2 sequences are MDHEN and SYDVKM. The CDR3 coding sequence is TGTGCCAGCAGTCCCCGAGAAAGGGCGGGAGGGCCTCGCAATGAGCAGTTCTTC. Amino acid sequence: CASSPRERAGGPRNEQFF.

This clone was detected once. CDR3 nucleotide sequence: TGTGCCTGGAACCCTCCCCTGCAGGCGTCTGGAAACACCATATATTTT. It is translated as CAWNPPLQASGNTIYF. V usage is TRBV30 and J usage is TRBJ1-3; no clear D gene. Deletions cut 4 bases from V and 1 base from J, with 17 bases between. CDR1 and CDR2 from the germline V gene are GTSNPN and SVGIG (reference sequence). The CDR3 is 16 amino acids.

This clone occurred a few times. This chain uses TRBV3-1 (or the pseudogene TRBV3-2) with TRBJ1-2; 8 bases fit TRBD1. Germline loops: CDR1 LGHDT, CDR2 YNNKEL (reference sequence). The length of the CDR3 is 13 residues. The V segment lost 1 base and the J segment 7 bases; nucleotides outside the gene matches: 2. CDR3 nucleotide sequence: TGTGCCAGCAGCCAAGGAGACAGGGGTGGCTACACCTTC. Translation: CASSQGDRGGYTF.

The chain recombines TRBV18 with TRBJ2-1, with 10 nucleotides matching TRBD2. Germline values: CDR1 KGHSH, CDR2 LQKENI. V shed 2 bases and J 0 bases; nucleotides not matched to a gene: 13. This CDR3 region has 20 residues. DNA for the CDR3: TGTGCCAGCTCACCAGTTCCTAGGAAGAGCGGGAGGGACTCCTACAATGAGCAGTTCTTC. Translation gives CASSPVPRKSGRDSYNEQFF. The full variable domain, rest sourced from reference TRBV18 and TRBJ2-1, is NAGVMQNPRHLVRRRGQEARLRCSPMKGHSHVYWYRQLPEEGLKFMVYLQKENIIDESGMPKERFSAEFPKEGPSILRIQQVVRGDSAAYFCASSPVPRKSGRDSYNEQFFGPGTRLTVL.

V usage is TRBV27 and J usage is TRBJ1-6; 7 bases line up with TRBD1. This CDR3 contains 14 residues. V shed 3 bases and J 7 bases; nucleotides not matched to a gene: 3. Germline CDR1 reads MNHEY; CDR2 reads SMNVEV (reference sequence). The CDR3 DNA reads as TGTGCCAGCAGTTTTCAGGGGGAAAATTCACCCCTCCACTTT. Protein sequence: CASSFQGENSPLHF.